Presented here are 27 T cell receptor beta chains from one specimen sequenced in a study of T cells in Graves' hyperthyroidism and ophthalmopathy. Amplification of TCR beta CDR3 regions used RNA as the template. During a first-round RT-PCR of the TCR CDR3, the HTBI primer set was used. TCRdb independently ran MiXCR on the multiplex PCR reads; one entry per CDR3 protein. The table includes fewer than 750,000 distinct CDR3 sequences, 14% detected once. Specimen: blood. These receptors were collected from a woman in her forties or fifties with Graves' ophthalmopathy.

The chain has TRBV4-3 and TRBJ2-7; D is possibly TRBD1 (5 bases). The CDR3 has 15 residues. Trimming shortened V by 1 base and J by 3 bases, and 13 bases separated the two germline ends. CDR1 is LGHNA, CDR2 YSLEER, per germline. For the CDR3, the DNA is TGCGCCAGCAGCCAAGGGAAAGGGGTGATCTACGAGCAGTACTTC. Its translation: CASSQGKGVIYEQYF.

This clonotype was detected once. This chain joins TRBV6-8 and TRBJ2-3; 14 bases are shared with TRBD2. Germline V gene data show CDR1 as MNHGY and CDR2 as SAAAGT. Unmatched junction bases numbered 6, after V lost 7 bases and J lost 6 bases. The CDR3 covers 15 residues. For the CDR3, the DNA is TGTGCCAGCAAAGGGACTAGCGGGAGTTACGATACGCAGTATTTT. Encoded protein: CASKGTSGSYDTQYF.

In the case of this clonotype: A junction end diverges from the germline sequence, so it may reflect a read error. The rearrangement links TRBV11-2 to TRBJ2-5, with 7 nucleotides matching TRBD1. The CDR3 has 14 amino acids. Germline assignment: CDR1 SGHAT and CDR2 FQNNGV. The CDR3 DNA is TGTGCCAGCAGCCCCGACAGGGTTCAAGAGATCCAGTACTTC. Protein: CASSPDRVQEIQYF.

The CDR3, as DNA: TGTGCCAGTGAGGTTCTAGCGGGAGTCCCTGAGCAGTACTTC. Amino acids: CASEVLAGVPEQYF. This chain links TRBV27 with TRBJ2-7, with 10 bases fitting TRBD2. CDR1 MNHEY and CDR2 SMNVEV come from the germline V gene (reference sequence). Trimming cost V 9 bases and J 7 bases; bases outside gene matches: 12. The CDR3 consists of 14 residues.

This clonotype was counted a few times. The gene calls are TRBV29-1 and TRBJ2-3; D might be TRBD2 (5 bases). The germline gives CDR1 SQVTM, CDR2 ANQGSEA. V was pared by 3 bases and J by 4 bases, with 11 bases between. There are 13 residues in the CDR3. The CDR3 spells CSVELDFADTQYF. The CDR3 DNA sequence: TGCAGCGTTGAGTTGGACTTCGCAGATACGCAGTATTTT.

This clonotype was seen many times. The rearrangement links TRBV7-9 to TRBJ2-1; D ambiguous. CDR3 length: 15 amino acids. Germline-derived CDR1 and CDR2 are SEHNR and FQNEAQ (reference sequence). Between the trimmed V and J ends, which lost 2 bases and 2 bases, there was a span of 10 bases. In DNA form, the CDR3 reads TGTGCCAGCAGCTTAAATAGCCCCACCTACAATGAGCAGTTCTTC. Protein sequence: CASSLNSPTYNEQFF.

There are many counts of this clonotype. This chain joins TRBV28 and TRBJ2-1, with TRBD1 matching over 7 bases. V lost 7 bases, J lost 7 bases, and 16 bases stayed unmatched. In germline, CDR1 is MDHEN, CDR2 SYDVKM. The CDR3 extends over 16 amino acids. CDR3 protein: CASTSSGRGWANEQFF. The CDR3 region has the DNA TGTGCCAGCACTTCCTCGGGCAGGGGGTGGGCAAATGAGCAGTTCTTC.

This clonotype was detected a few times. The DNA for the CDR3 is TGTGCCACCAGCAGAGATCGTCGCACGAGTAATAGCAATCAGCCCCAGCATTTT. It specifies CATSRDRRTSNSNQPQHF. The chain links TRBV15 to TRBJ1-5; D remains ambiguous. CDR3 size: 18 residues. CDR1 LNHNV and CDR2 YYDKDF come from the germline V gene (reference sequence). Trimming took 0 bases from V and 0 from J, leaving 15 bases between them. Full variable domain (rest looked up from reference TRBV15 and TRBJ1-5): DAMVIQNPRYQVTQFGKPVTLSCSQTLNHNVMYWYQQKSSQAPKLLFHYYDKDFNNEADTPDNFQSRRPNTSFCFLDIRSPGLGDTAMYLCATSRDRRTSNSNQPQHFGDGTRLSIL.

This clonotype was recorded many times. V and J are TRBV28 and TRBJ1-5, with a possible D match to TRBD1 (5 bases). The length of the CDR3 is 17 residues. V shed 10 bases and J shed 6 bases, with 28 bases lying between them. The germline V gene has CDR1 MDHEN and CDR2 SYDVKM. The CDR3 DNA sequence: TGTGCCACCTTAGGATCGGGGCCGCGAACCCGCCGTCAGCCCCAGCATTTT. Translated, it gives CATLGSGPRTRRQPQHF.

At least ten counts were recorded for this clonotype. The chain is built from TRBV7-2 and TRBJ1-5; 10 bases are a match to TRBD1. V lost 1 base, J lost 0 bases, and 6 bases stayed unmatched. Germline assignment: CDR1 SGHTA and CDR2 FQGNSA. CDR3 length equals 18 residues. CDR3 amino acids: CASSLGTGGGYSNQPQHF. In DNA form, the CDR3 reads TGTGCCAGCAGCTTAGGGACAGGGGGAGGCTATAGCAATCAGCCCCAGCATTTT.

This chain connects TRBV20-1 to TRBJ1-2, with D perhaps matching TRBD1 (6 bases). Germline V lookup: CDR1 DFQATT, CDR2 SNEGSKA (reference sequence). There are 13 residues in the CDR3. V was pared by 3 bases and J by 4 bases, with 12 bases between. DNA of the CDR3: TGCAGTGCTAGGGACACAGGGATCTATGGCTACACCTTC. Amino acid sequence: CSARDTGIYGYTF.

In this sample, this clonotype turned up a few times. The CDR3 nucleotides are TGCGCCAGCAGCCAACGGACTAGCGGGATTAGCACAGATACGCAGTATTTT. Translation gives CASSQRTSGISTDTQYF. The rearrangement uses TRBV4-1 and TRBJ2-3; 12 positions agree with TRBD2. In germline, CDR1 is MGHRA, CDR2 YSYEKL. V trimming: 2 bases; J trimming: 0 bases; junction bases outside the gene matches: 3. This CDR3 has 17 residues.

The chain is built from TRBV25-1 and TRBJ2-5; the D gene is possibly TRBD2 (6 bases). Trimming cost V 2 bases and J 0 bases, with 13 bases left between them. CDR3 length: 16 residues. CDR1 is MGHDK and CDR2 is SYGVNS in the germline V gene. Here the CDR3 DNA reads TGTGCCAGCAGTGAACGGGGAGGATCGTACCAAGAGACCCAGTACTTC. As protein: CASSERGGSYQETQYF.

Comments on this clonotype: One end of the junction fails to match germline, which may point to a read error. This chain joins TRBV29-1 and TRBJ1-1, with unresolved D. Germline CDR1 is SQVTM and CDR2 is ANQGSEA. There are 12 residues in the CDR3. The CDR3 loop reads CSVEELGRGAFF. CDR3 DNA: TGCAGTGTTGAAGAGTTAGGGAGAGGGGCTTTCTTT.

The J gene is TRBJ1-2, the V gene TRBV28; D unresolved. The CDR3 totals 13 residues. From germline, CDR1 is MDHEN and CDR2 SYDVKM. The V end lost 9 bases, the J end lost 4 bases, and 15 bases lay between the germline ends. The CDR3 coding sequence is TGTGCCAGTGAGCCCGGGGAGATCTATGGCTACACCTTC. Translation gives CASEPGEIYGYTF.

The CDR3 bases are TGTGCCAGCAGCCCTATGGACAGTTCGAATCAGCCCCAGCATTTT. Residues: CASSPMDSSNQPQHF. The genes are TRBV27 and TRBJ1-5, with D perhaps matching TRBD1 (6 bases). Germline CDR1 and CDR2: MNHEY and SMNVEV (reference sequence). V shed 6 bases and J shed 4 bases, with 16 bases lying between them. The CDR3 contains 15 residues.

This clonotype was observed many times. The J gene is TRBJ2-1, the V gene TRBV11-3; 8 positions agree with TRBD2. The CDR3 totals 15 residues. CDR1 SGHNT and CDR2 YENEEA come from the germline V gene. The junction had 11 bases not matched to a gene; V was cut back by 3 bases and J by 10 bases. The CDR3 nucleotides are TGTGCCAGCAGCTTTTCGCCGGGAGGGTCGCGGGAGCAGTTCTTC. Its protein is CASSFSPGGSREQFF.

This clonotype has more than one count but fewer than ten. The rearrangement joins TRBV28 to TRBJ2-2, with D unresolved. Germline V gene data show CDR1 as MDHEN and CDR2 as SYDVKM. V lost 6 bases to trimming and J lost 7 bases, with 12 bases between them. This CDR3 comprises 13 residues. The CDR3 protein is CASSSSGGGELFF. The CDR3, as DNA: TGTGCCAGCAGCTCCTCGGGTGGCGGGGAGCTGTTTTTT.

This clonotype has a count of ten or more. The chain joins TRBV28 to TRBJ2-1; D is unclear. V was pared by 0 bases and J by 0 bases, with 6 bases between. The CDR3 has 15 residues. Germline V gene data show CDR1 as MDHEN and CDR2 as SYDVKM. The chain's CDR3 is CASSLWPSSYNEQFF. The CDR3 bases are TGTGCCAGCAGTTTATGGCCGAGCTCCTACAATGAGCAGTTCTTC. Looking up the rest from reference TRBV28 and TRBJ2-1 gives the full variable domain: DVKVTQSSRYLVKRTGEKVFLECVQDMDHENMFWYRQDPGLGLRLIYFSYDVKMKEKGDIPEGYSVSREKKERFSLILESASTNQTSMYLCASSLWPSSYNEQFFGPGTRLTVL.

There are a few counts of this clonotype. The chain joins TRBV7-2 to TRBJ1-1; D is unresolved. The germline V gene has CDR1 SGHTA and CDR2 FQGNSA. This CDR3 comprises 13 residues. V was trimmed by 1 base and J by 8 bases, leaving 11 bases between them. The CDR3 loop reads CASSLGRSREAFF. The CDR3 nucleotides read TGTGCCAGCAGCTTAGGTCGTTCGCGAGAAGCTTTCTTT.

This clonotype was picked up many times. V and J are TRBV20-1 and TRBJ2-1; TRBD2 agrees at 8 bases. Germline loops: CDR1 DFQATT, CDR2 SNEGSKA (reference sequence). The CDR3 consists of 14 residues. The junction had 11 bases not matched to a gene; V was cut back by 3 bases and J by 10 bases. The CDR3 loop reads CSARNLAGLPEQFF. CDR3 nucleotides: TGCAGTGCTAGGAACCTAGCGGGCCTCCCAGAGCAGTTCTTC.

This clonotype was found many times. The gene calls are TRBV28 and TRBJ2-7, with 9 bases lining up with TRBD2. V dropped 2 bases and J dropped 5; count of bases not matched to a gene: 1. The germline CDR1 and CDR2 sequences are MDHEN and SYDVKM. The CDR3 consists of 13 residues. The CDR3: CASSLVAGDEQYF. DNA for the CDR3: TGTGCCAGCAGTTTAGTAGCGGGAGACGAGCAGTACTTC.

This clonotype has a handful of counts. This chain joins TRBV14 and TRBJ2-1; 7 nucleotides line up with TRBD1. Germline V gives CDR1 SGHDN, CDR2 FVKESK. The CDR3 loop spans 15 amino acids. The V segment lost 2 bases and the J segment 9 bases; nucleotides outside the gene matches: 10. The CDR3 protein is CASSQRQGPGFEQFF. The CDR3 DNA follows: TGTGCCAGCAGCCAAAGACAGGGTCCTGGTTTTGAGCAGTTCTTC. Combining the CDR3 with reference TRBV14 and TRBJ2-1 gives the whole variable domain EAGVTQFPSHSVIEKGQTVTLRCDPISGHDNLYWYRRVMGKEIKFLLHFVKESKQDESGMPNNRFLAERTGGTYSTLKVQPAELEDSGVYFCASSQRQGPGFEQFFGPGTRLTVL.

The chain combines TRBV20-1 with TRBJ2-3; 8 nucleotides agree with TRBD2. The germline CDR1 and CDR2 sequences are DFQATT and SNEGSKA (reference sequence). The CDR3 is 16 residues long. The V and J ends lost 0 bases and 3 bases, in that order; junction bases with no gene match: 8. The CDR3 sequence is CSAREGSGTVTDTQYF. CDR3 DNA: TGCAGTGCTAGAGAAGGTAGCGGGACGGTGACAGATACGCAGTATTTT.

Turning to this clonotype: With a much larger clone just one base away, this may be a read error. This chain links TRBV5-5 with TRBJ2-7; D is uncertain. The V gene's germline CDR1 is SGHKS and CDR2 YYEKEE (reference sequence). The CDR3 has 11 residues. DNA for the CDR3: TGTGCCAGCAGCTCGTCGACGAGTCCGCACTTC. Translating gives CASSSSTSPHF.

The chain uses TRBV27 and TRBJ2-2, with D maybe TRBD1 (6 bases). The CDR3 extends over 18 amino acids. Germline CDR1 and CDR2: MNHEY and SMNVEV (reference sequence). V gave up 3 bases and J gave up 9 bases, with 26 bases separating them. The CDR3 region has the DNA TGTGCCAGCAGTTTCACCTATCCGGAACAGGGATCCGGGCGGGAGCTGTTTTTT. Translation gives CASSFTYPEQGSGRELFF.

This clonotype has a count of ten or more. The chain employs TRBV5-1 and TRBJ1-1, with D hard to call. Trimming removed 3 bases from V and 3 bases from J, with 12 bases in between. The CDR3 contains 14 residues. Germline CDR1 and CDR2: SGHRS and YFSETQ. Here the CDR3 reads CASSSFKWDTEAFF. Written as DNA, the CDR3 is TGCGCCAGCAGCTCGTTTAAGTGGGACACTGAAGCTTTCTTT.